The present entry profiles one T cell receptor beta chain with its context. Its specificity is unknown. The data derive from a study of cytomegalovirus exposure and HLA in healthy donors. General study findings and limits: Earlier analysis looked at TCR beta V segments, and most were productive about 90% or about 30% of the time. Association with HLA alleles at 0.05 false discovery rate was found for around 15,000 TCR beta sequences in a later analysis.

Use of 60 Vbeta and 13 Jbeta primers characterized the PCR. Here immunoSEQ multiplex PCR was the method, and the copy in TCRdb shows in-frame clones only, minus some. The data hold over 150,000 clones, with 77% observed a single time. Unrecorded immune exposures were likely, despite nominal health at sampling. Germline values: CDR1 SGHTS, CDR2 YDEGEE. Trimming removed 1 base at V and 2 bases at J, with 12 bases between. The CDR3 is 16 amino acids. This receptor was obtained from a woman aged 60-70 years in good health and CMV-seropositive. V and J are TRBV5-8 and TRBJ2-2; D is undetermined. Sequencing used PBMCs. The CDR3 protein is CASSLRVYGNTGELFF. CDR3 nucleotides: TGTGCCAGCAGCTTGCGGGTCTACGGAAACACCGGGGAGCTGTTTTTT.